This TCR beta chain was sequenced for a study of blood T cell repertoires in COVID-19. Overall study: Specimens from acute and convalescent COVID-19 originated in the United States, Italy and Spain. PBMCs, B-cell-depleted T cells, or T cells provided the cDNA or gDNA that made up the material.

The length of the CDR3 is 15 residues. V lost 5 bases and J 5 bases, leaving 15 bases between the germline ends. Germline V gene sequence: CDR1 SNHLY, CDR2 FYNNEI. The authors' processing: From reference gene primer amplification, estimates of nucleated cell counts were derived. Measured with immunoSEQ multiplex PCR; TCRdb has only the in-frame clones, and not every one. That table is the source of V, J and clone size, and D and trimming were worked out from the DNA. The table lists some 55,000 clones, 90% of them singletons, with about 3.1% in the top ten. The sequenced sample was peripheral blood. The clonotype was recovered from a human donor in a cohort sampled during active COVID-19. The chain uses TRBV2 and TRBJ2-2; weak D call: TRBD1 (5 bases). CDR3 bases: TGTGCCAGCAGTTTTTCACCCCAGGGAACCGGGGAGCTGTTTTTT. This sequence encodes CASSFSPQGTGELFF.